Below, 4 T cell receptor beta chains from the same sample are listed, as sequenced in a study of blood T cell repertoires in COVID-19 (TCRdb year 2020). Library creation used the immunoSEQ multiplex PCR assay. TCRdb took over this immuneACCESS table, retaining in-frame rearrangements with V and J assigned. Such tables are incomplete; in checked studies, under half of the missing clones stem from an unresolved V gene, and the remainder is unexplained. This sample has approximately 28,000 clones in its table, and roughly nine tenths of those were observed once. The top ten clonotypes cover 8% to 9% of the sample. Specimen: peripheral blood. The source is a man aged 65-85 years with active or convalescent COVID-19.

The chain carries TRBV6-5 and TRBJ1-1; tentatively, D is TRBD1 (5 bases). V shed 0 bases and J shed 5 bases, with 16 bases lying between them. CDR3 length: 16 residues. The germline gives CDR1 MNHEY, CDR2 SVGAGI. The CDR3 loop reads CASSYSISYGGTEAFF. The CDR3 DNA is TGTGCCAGCAGTTACTCGATTTCCTATGGGGGGACTGAAGCTTTCTTT.

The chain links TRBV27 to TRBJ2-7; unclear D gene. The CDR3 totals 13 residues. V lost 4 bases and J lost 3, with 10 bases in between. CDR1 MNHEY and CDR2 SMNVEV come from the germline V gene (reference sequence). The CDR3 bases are TGTGCCAGCAGTTCCCACGGTGGCTACGAGCAGTACGTC. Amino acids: CASSSHGGYEQYV.

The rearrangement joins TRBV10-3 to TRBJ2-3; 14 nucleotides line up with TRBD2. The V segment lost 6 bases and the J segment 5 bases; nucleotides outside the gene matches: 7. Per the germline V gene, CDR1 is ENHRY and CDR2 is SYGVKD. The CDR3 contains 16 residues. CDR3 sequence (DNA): TGTGCCATCAGAGGAGGGACTAGCGGGAGTATAGATACGCAGTATTTT. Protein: CAIRGGTSGSIDTQYF.

In DNA, the CDR3 is TGTGCCACGACACAGTTCCTTCCCTCTGGAAACACCATATATTTT. Residues: CATTQFLPSGNTIYF. The V and J genes are TRBV6-6 and TRBJ1-3; no reliable D call. The germline V gene encodes CDR1 MNHNY and CDR2 SVGAGI (reference sequence). The CDR3 totals 15 residues. Between the trimmed V and J ends, which lost 10 bases and 0 bases, there was a span of 16 bases.